What follows are 2 T cell receptor beta chains derived from one specimen sequenced in a study of blood T cells in healthy people across ages. Sample-barcoded 5' priming and a J-beta primer mix drove a second PCR of roughly 6 to 12 cycles. TCRdb re-analysed the 5' RACE reads in MiXCR, keeping a single row per CDR3 protein. The data contain 1.5 million to 2 million distinct CDR3 sequences, less than 50% of them singletons. The specimen sequenced was blood. These TCRs come from a woman aged 40-49 years in good health.

This clonotype was counted between two and nine times. The V call is TRBV12-3 or TRBV12-4, the J call TRBJ1-2; weak D call: TRBD1 (5 bases). Between the trimmed V and J ends, which lost 7 bases and 4 bases, there was a span of 19 bases. This CDR3 is built from 15 residues. CDR3 DNA: TGTGCCAGCACCCGAGATGGCAGGGCGGGCTATGGCTACACCTTC. This encodes CASTRDGRAGYGYTF.

This clonotype was counted a few times. The chain joins TRBV10-3 to TRBJ2-5; 9 positions agree with TRBD2. The V and J ends lost 0 bases and 4 bases, in that order; junction bases with no gene match: 6. Germline V gives CDR1 ENHRY, CDR2 SYGVKD. The CDR3 loop spans 16 amino acids. The CDR3 loop reads CAISESTSGRGETQYF. CDR3 DNA: TGTGCCATCAGTGAGTCAACTAGCGGGCGAGGAGAGACCCAGTACTTC.